The T cell receptor (beta chain) described here comes from a study of long-term antiretroviral therapy in people with HIV. Findings and caveats of the study: Relative to control repertoires, HIV repertoires exhibited narrower CDR3 length ranges.

From each donor, at least one pre-ART PBMC sample and at least two post-ART PBMC samples were obtained. This clone is a singleton in its sample. Its target is unknown. The authors ran the immunoSEQ assay, v3.0, at survey level. This table comes from immunoSEQ multiplex PCR, and its TCRdb copy is limited to in-frame clones, with some not included. The table records some 28,000 clones, over 90% of them present only once. Germline trimming cut 7 bases from V and 2 bases from J; bases unmatched to any gene: 3. This CDR3 is 13 amino acids long. The germline gives CDR1 MNHNS, CDR2 SASEGT. The clonotype originates from a man aged 35 to 55 with HIV. The chain combines TRBV6-1 with TRBJ2-7, with 9 positions matching TRBD2. Sequenced here: unsorted PBMCs, sampled 6.2 years after starting antiretroviral therapy. For the CDR3, the DNA is TGTGCCAGCAATAGCGGGGGTCCCTACGAGCAGTACTTC. It yields the protein CASNSGGPYEQYF.